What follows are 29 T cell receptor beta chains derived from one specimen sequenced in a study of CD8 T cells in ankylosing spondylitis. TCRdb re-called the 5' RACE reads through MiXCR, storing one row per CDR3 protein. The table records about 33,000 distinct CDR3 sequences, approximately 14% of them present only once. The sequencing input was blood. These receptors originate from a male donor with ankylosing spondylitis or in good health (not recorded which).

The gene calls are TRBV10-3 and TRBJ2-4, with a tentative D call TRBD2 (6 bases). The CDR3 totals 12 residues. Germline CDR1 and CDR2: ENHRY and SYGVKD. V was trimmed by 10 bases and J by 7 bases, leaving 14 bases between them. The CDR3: CATAQEGNIQYF. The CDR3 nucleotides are TGTGCCACCGCGCAGGAGGGGAACATTCAGTACTTC.

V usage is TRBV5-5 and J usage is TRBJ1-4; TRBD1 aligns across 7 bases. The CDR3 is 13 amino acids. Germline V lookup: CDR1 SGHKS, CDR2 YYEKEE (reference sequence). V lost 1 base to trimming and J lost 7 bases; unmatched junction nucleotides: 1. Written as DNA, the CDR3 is TGTGCCAGCAGCTTGACAGGGGCTGAAAAACTGTTTTTT. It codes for CASSLTGAEKLFF. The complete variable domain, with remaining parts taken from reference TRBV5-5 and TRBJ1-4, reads DAGVTQSPTHLIKTRGQQVTLRCSPISGHKSVSWYQQVLGQGPQFIFQYYEKEERGRGNFPDRFSARQFPNYSSELNVNALLLGDSALYLCASSLTGAEKLFFGSGTQLSVL.

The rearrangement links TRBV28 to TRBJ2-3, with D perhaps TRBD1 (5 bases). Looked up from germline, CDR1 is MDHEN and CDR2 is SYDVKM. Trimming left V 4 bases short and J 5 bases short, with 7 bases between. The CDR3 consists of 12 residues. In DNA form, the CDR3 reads TGTGCCAGCAGTTCAGGGATAGATACGCAGTATTTT. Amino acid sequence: CASSSGIDTQYF.

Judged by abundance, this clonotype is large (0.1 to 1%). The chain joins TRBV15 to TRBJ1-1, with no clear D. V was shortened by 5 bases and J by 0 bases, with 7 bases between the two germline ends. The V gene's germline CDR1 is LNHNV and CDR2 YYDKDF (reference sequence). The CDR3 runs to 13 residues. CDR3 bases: TGTGCCACCAGCCGGACGGTGAACACTGAAGCTTTCTTT. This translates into CATSRTVNTEAFF.

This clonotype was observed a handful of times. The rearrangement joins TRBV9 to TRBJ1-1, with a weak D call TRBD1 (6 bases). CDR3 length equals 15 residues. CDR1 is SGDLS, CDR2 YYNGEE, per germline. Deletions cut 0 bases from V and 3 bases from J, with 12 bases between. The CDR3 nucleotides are TGTGCCAGCAGCGTAGCTTCGGGGGCCTACACTGAAGCTTTCTTT. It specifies CASSVASGAYTEAFF.

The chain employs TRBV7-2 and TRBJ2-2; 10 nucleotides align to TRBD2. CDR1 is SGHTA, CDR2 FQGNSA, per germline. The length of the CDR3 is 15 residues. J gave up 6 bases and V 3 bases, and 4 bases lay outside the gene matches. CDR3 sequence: CASSFASGSPGELFF. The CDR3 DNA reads TGTGCCAGCAGCTTCGCTAGCGGGAGCCCCGGGGAGCTGTTTTTT.

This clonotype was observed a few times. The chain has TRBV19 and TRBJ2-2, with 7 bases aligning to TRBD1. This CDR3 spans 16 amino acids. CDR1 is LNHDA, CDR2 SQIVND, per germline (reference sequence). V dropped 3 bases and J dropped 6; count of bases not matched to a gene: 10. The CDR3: CASSIEGTAGSGELFF. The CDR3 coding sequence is TGTGCCAGTAGTATCGAGGGGACAGCTGGGTCCGGGGAGCTGTTTTTT.

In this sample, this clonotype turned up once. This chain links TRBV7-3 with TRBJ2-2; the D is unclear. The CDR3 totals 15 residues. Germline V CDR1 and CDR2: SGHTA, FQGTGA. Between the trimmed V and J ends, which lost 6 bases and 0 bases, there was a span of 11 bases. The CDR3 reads CASSPDEANTGELFF. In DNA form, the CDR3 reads TGTGCCAGCAGTCCGGACGAGGCGAACACCGGGGAGCTGTTTTTT.

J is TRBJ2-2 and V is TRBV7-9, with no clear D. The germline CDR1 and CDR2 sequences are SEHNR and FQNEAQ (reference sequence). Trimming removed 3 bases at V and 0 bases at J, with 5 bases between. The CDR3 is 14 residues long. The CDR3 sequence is CASSFHPNTGELFF. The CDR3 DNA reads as TGTGCCAGCAGCTTTCATCCGAACACCGGGGAGCTGTTTTTT.

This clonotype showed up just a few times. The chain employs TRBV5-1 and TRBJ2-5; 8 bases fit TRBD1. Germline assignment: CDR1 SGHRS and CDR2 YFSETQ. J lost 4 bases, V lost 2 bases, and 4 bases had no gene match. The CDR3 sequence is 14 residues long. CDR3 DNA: TGCGCCAGCAGCTTCAAACAGGGGGGAGAGACCCAGTACTTC. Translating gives CASSFKQGGETQYF.

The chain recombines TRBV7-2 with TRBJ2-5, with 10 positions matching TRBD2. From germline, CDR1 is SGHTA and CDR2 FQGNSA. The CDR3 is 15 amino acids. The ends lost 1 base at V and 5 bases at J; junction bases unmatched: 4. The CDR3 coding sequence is TGTGCCAGCAGCTTAGGATCAGCGGGGGGGGAGACCCAGTACTTC. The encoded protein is CASSLGSAGGETQYF.

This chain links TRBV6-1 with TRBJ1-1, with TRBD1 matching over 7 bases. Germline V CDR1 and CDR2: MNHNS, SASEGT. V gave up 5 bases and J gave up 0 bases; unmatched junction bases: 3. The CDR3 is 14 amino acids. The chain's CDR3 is CASSKGALNTEAFF. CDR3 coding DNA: TGTGCCAGCAGTAAGGGGGCTCTGAACACTGAAGCTTTCTTT.

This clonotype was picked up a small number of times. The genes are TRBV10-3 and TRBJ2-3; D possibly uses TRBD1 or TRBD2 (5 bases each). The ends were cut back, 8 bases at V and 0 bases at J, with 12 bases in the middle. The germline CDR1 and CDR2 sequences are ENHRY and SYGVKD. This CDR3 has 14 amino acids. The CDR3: CAISGQLSTDTQYF. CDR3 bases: TGTGCCATCTCGGGGCAGCTAAGCACAGATACGCAGTATTTT.

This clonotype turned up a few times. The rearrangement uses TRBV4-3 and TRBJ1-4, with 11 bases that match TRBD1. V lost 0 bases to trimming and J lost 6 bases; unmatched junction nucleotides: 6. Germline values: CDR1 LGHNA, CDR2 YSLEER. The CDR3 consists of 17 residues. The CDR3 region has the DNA TGCGCCAGCAGCCAAGAGCCTCCGGGACAGGGGGATGAAAAACTGTTTTTT. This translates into CASSQEPPGQGDEKLFF.

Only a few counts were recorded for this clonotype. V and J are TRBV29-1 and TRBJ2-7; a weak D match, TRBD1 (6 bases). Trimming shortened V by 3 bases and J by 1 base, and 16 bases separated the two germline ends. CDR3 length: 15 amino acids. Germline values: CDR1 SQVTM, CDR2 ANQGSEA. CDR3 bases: TGCAGCGTTGAGAAGGGAGACAGGTTTTCCTACGAGCAGTACGTC. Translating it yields CSVEKGDRFSYEQYV.

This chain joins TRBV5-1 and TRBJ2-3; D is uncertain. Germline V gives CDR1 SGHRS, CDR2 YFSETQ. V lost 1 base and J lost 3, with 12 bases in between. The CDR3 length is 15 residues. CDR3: CASSLRPPPTDTQYF. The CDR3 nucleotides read TGCGCCAGCAGCTTGAGGCCCCCACCGACAGATACGCAGTATTTT.

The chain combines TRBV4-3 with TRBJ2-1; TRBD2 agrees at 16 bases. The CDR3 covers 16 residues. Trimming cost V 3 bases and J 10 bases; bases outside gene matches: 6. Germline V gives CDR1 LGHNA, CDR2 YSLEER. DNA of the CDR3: TGCGCCAGCAGCCAGGGGACTAGCGGGAGGGCCAGGGAGCAGTTCTTC. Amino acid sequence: CASSQGTSGRAREQFF.

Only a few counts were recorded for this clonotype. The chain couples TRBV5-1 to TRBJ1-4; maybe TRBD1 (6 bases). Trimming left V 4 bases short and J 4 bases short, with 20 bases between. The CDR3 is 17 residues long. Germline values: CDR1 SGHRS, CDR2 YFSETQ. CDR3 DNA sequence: TGCGCCAGCAGCCGAGTAGGACAGACCCCTTATAATGAAAAACTGTTTTTT. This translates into CASSRVGQTPYNEKLFF.

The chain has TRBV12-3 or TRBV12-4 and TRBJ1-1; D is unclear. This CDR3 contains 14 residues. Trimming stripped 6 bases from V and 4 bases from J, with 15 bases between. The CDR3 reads CASRTPRSGTEAFF. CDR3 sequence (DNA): TGTGCCAGCAGAACCCCGCGCTCGGGCACTGAAGCTTTCTTT.

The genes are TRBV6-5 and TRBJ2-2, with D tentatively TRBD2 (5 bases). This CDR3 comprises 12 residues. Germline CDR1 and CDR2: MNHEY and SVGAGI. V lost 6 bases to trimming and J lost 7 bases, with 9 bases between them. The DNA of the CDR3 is TGTGCCAGCAGCCACCGGGGCGGGGAGCTGTTTTTT. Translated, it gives CASSHRGGELFF.

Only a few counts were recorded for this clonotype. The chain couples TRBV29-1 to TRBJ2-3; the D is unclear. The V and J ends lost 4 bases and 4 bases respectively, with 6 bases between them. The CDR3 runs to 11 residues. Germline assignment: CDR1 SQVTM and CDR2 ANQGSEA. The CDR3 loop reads CSVADSDTQYF. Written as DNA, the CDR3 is TGCAGCGTTGCGGATTCAGATACGCAGTATTTT.

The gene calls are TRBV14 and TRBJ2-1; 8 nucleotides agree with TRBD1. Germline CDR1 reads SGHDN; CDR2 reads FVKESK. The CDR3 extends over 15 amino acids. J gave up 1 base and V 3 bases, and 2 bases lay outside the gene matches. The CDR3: CASSQDRVSYNEQFF. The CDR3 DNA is TGTGCCAGCAGCCAGGACAGGGTTTCCTACAATGAGCAGTTCTTC.

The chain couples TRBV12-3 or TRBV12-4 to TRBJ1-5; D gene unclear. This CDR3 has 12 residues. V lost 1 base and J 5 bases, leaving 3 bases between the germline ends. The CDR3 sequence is CASSLGDQPQHF. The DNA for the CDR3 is TGTGCCAGCAGTTTAGGGGATCAGCCCCAGCATTTT.

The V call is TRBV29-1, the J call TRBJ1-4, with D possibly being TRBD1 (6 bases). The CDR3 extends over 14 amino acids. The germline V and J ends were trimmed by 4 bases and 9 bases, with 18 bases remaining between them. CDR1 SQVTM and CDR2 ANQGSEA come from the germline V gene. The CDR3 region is CSVAPGRGAQKLFF. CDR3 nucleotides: TGCAGCGTTGCTCCGGGACGGGGGGCTCAAAAACTGTTTTTT.

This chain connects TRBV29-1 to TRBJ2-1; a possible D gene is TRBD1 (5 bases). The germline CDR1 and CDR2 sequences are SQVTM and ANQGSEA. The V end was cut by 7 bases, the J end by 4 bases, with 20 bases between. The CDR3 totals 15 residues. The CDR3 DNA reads TGCAGCGGGCTTAGGAACCTAGGGGCATACAATGAGCAGTTCTTC. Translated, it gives CSGLRNLGAYNEQFF.

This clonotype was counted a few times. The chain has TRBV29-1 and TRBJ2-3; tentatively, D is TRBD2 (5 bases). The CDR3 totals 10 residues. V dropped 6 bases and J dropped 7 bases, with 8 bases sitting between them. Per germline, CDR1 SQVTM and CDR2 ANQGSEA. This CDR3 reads CSVTGNTQYF. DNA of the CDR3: TGCAGCGTGACGGGAAATACGCAGTATTTT.

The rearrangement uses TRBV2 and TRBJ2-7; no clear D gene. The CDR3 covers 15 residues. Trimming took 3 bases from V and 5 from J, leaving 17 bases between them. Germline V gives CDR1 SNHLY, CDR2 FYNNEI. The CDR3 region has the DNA TGTGCCAGCAGTGATAGACGGCGGCCCCAGGACGAGCAGTACTTC. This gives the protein CASSDRRRPQDEQYF.

In DNA, the CDR3 is TGTGCCAGCAGTGAATATCAGGGTTTGATCCGGTTCTTC. Translated, it gives CASSEYQGLIRFF. V is TRBV6-1 and J is TRBJ2-1, with D perhaps TRBD1 (5 bases). The germline V and J ends were trimmed by 2 bases and 15 bases, with 17 bases remaining between them. This CDR3 has 13 amino acids. The germline gives CDR1 MNHNS, CDR2 SASEGT.

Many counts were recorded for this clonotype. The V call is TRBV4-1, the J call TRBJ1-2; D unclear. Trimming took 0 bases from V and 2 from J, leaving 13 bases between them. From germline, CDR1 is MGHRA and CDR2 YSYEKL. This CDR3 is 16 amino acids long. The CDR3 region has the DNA TGCGCCAGCAGCCAAGATTTCGGGAACCCAAACTATGGCTACACCTTC. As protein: CASSQDFGNPNYGYTF.